The 11 T cell receptor beta chains in this list originate from one sample, sequenced in a study of cytomegalovirus exposure and HLA in healthy donors. Produced via immunoSEQ multiplex PCR; TCRdb's table is partial and in-frame only. The sample lists 150,000 to 200,000 clones, just under 90% occurring once. The sequencing input was PBMCs. Receptors originate from a man between 18 and 35 years old in good health and CMV-seropositive.

This clone has more than one count but fewer than ten. The V call is TRBV27, the J call TRBJ1-2, with 11 bases matching TRBD1. V dropped 4 bases and J dropped 7; count of bases not matched to a gene: 2. The germline gives CDR1 MNHEY, CDR2 SMNVEV (reference sequence). This CDR3 is built from 13 residues. This CDR3 reads CASSSGQGGGYTF. As DNA, the CDR3 is TGTGCCAGCAGTTCGGGACAGGGGGGTGGCTACACCTTC.

The CDR3 region is CASSPLTKRALPYEQYF. Written as DNA, the CDR3 is TGTGCCAGCTCACCACTTACCAAGCGGGCCCTCCCCTACGAGCAGTACTTC. This rearrangement joins TRBV18 to TRBJ2-7, with D possibly TRBD2 on 6 matching bases. The CDR3 extends over 17 amino acids. CDR1 is KGHSH, CDR2 LQKENI, per germline. V gave up 1 base and J gave up 2 bases, with 18 bases separating them. The full variable domain, with the rest looked up from reference TRBV18 and TRBJ2-7, is NAGVMQNPRHLVRRRGQEARLRCSPMKGHSHVYWYRQLPEEGLKFMVYLQKENIIDESGMPKERFSAEFPKEGPSILRIQQVVRGDSAAYFCASSPLTKRALPYEQYFGPGTRLTVT.

The rearrangement joins TRBV4-1 to TRBJ2-1, with 9 bases matching TRBD2. V was pared by 4 bases and J by 2 bases, with 3 bases of the junction left unmatched. Germline V gives CDR1 MGHRA, CDR2 YSYEKL. The CDR3 has 15 residues. Here the CDR3 reads CASSPSGDAYNEQFF. Written as DNA, the CDR3 is TGCGCCAGCAGCCCTAGCGGGGACGCCTACAATGAGCAGTTCTTC.

The chain uses TRBV2 and TRBJ1-1, with D uncertain. There are 14 residues in the CDR3. V was clipped by 0 bases and J by 1 base, with 6 bases between them. The germline gives CDR1 SNHLY, CDR2 FYNNEI. CDR3 loop: CASSEARQNTEAFF. DNA for the CDR3: TGTGCCAGCAGTGAAGCGCGGCAGAACACTGAAGCTTTCTTT. Filled out from reference TRBV2 and TRBJ1-1, the complete variable domain reads EPEVTQTPSHQVTQMGQEVILRCVPISNHLYFYWYRQILGQKVEFLVSFYNNEISEKSEIFDDQFSVERPDGSNFTLKIRSTKLEDSAMYFCASSEARQNTEAFFGQGTRLTVV.

This clone was observed a few times. This sequence joins TRBV25-1 and TRBJ1-2; 7 bases are a match to TRBD1. Germline V gene lookup returns CDR1 MGHDK and CDR2 SYGVNS. The CDR3 has 14 residues. V lost 5 bases and J lost 4; bases outside the gene matches: 7. The CDR3 sequence: CASSQMGTAYGYTF. The CDR3 DNA reads TGTGCCAGCAGTCAAATGGGGACAGCCTATGGCTACACCTTC.

The V and J genes are TRBV5-6 and TRBJ2-7, with 7 bases matching TRBD1. The germline CDR1 and CDR2 sequences are SGHDT and YYEEEE. Losses at the gene ends were 1 base for V and 0 bases for J; bases not matched to a gene: 16. The CDR3 is 19 residues long. The DNA for the CDR3 is TGTGCCAGCAGCTTGCTCGGGCCCGTTAAGGGACAGAGCTCCTACGAGCAGTACTTC. As protein: CASSLLGPVKGQSSYEQYF.

This sequence joins TRBV6-5 and TRBJ1-1; D is possibly TRBD1 (5 bases). V shed 6 bases and J shed 0 bases, with 11 bases lying between them. Germline V gene data show CDR1 as MNHEY and CDR2 as SVGAGI. The length of the CDR3 is 14 residues. CDR3 region: CASRDTQMNTEAFF. Written as DNA, the CDR3 is TGTGCCAGCAGGGACACACAGATGAACACTGAAGCTTTCTTT.

CDR3 sequence reads: CASSGRGEETQYF. In DNA, the CDR3 is TGTGCCAGTAGTGGCCGAGGCGAAGAGACCCAGTACTTC. The gene calls are TRBV19 and TRBJ2-5; the D is unclear. V lost 5 bases to trimming and J lost 3 bases, with 10 bases between them. The CDR3 is 13 amino acids. Germline values: CDR1 LNHDA, CDR2 SQIVND (reference sequence).

The chain's CDR3 is CASSLRDATNEKLFF. For the CDR3, the DNA is TGCGCCAGCAGCTTGCGGGATGCAACTAATGAAAAACTGTTTTTT. V is TRBV5-1 and J is TRBJ1-4; D not certain. Trimming took 1 base from V and 0 from J, leaving 7 bases between them. The CDR3 is made up of 15 amino acids. Looked up from germline, CDR1 is SGHRS and CDR2 is YFSETQ.

The chain has TRBV7-8 and TRBJ2-7; D is perhaps TRBD2 (7 bases). The CDR3 runs to 15 residues. Germline-derived CDR1 and CDR2 are SGHVS and FQNEAQ. V lost 5 bases and J 4 bases, leaving 18 bases between the germline ends. The CDR3 loop reads CASSADIGGRYEQYF. In DNA, the CDR3 is TGTGCCAGCAGCGCCGATATCGGGGGGCGTTACGAGCAGTACTTC.

The chain uses TRBV6-6 and TRBJ1-2; TRBD1 aligns across 9 bases. The CDR3 sequence is 12 residues long. The ends lost 8 bases at V and 8 bases at J; junction bases unmatched: 6. Germline loops: CDR1 MNHNY, CDR2 SVGAGI (reference sequence). The CDR3 spells CASRTGDGGYTF. CDR3 DNA: TGTGCCAGCCGGACAGGGGACGGCGGCTACACCTTC.